The source of this TCR beta chain is a study of blood T cell repertoires in COVID-19. The CDR3 totals 14 residues. The V and J ends lost 2 bases and 8 bases, in that order; junction bases with no gene match: 1. From germline, CDR1 is MNHEY and CDR2 SMNVEV (reference sequence). TCRdb keeps only in-frame clones here, not all; method: immunoSEQ multiplex PCR. The data show about 240,000 clones, with approximately 78% seen just once and around an eighth held by the top ten. The TCR originated in a woman in her fifties or sixties with active or convalescent COVID-19. The sample comprised peripheral blood. The V call is TRBV27, the J call TRBJ1-6, with TRBD1 matching over 9 bases. In DNA, the CDR3 is TGTGCCAGCAGTTTACGGGACAGGGATTCACCCCTCCACTTT. Amino acid sequence: CASSLRDRDSPLHF.